This section outlines one T cell receptor beta chain sequence together with its context. Its antigen is currently unknown. TCRdb's copy holds only in-frame clones and misses some; the assay was immunoSEQ multiplex PCR. The table shows roughly 890,000 clones, with roughly 92% occurring only once. Naive CD8 populations comprised CD45RO-negative cells positively selected for CCR7, excluding terminally differentiated effector memory CD45RA+ cells. Donation came from healthy HIV-negative adults that had no recent acute infections or vaccinations. Every one of the donors was a Caucasian adult that lived in Nashville, Tennessee. These data belong to a study of shared clonotypes between healthy human individuals. General study points: Sharing across four donors was highest in naive CD4 (roughly 5%) and lowest in memory CD8 (roughly 0.4%). Compared with memory subsets, naive subsets generally had larger estimated richness.

Sequenced: naive CD8+ T cells sorted from blood. The receptor's source is a man younger than 40 in good health.

The CDR3 DNA follows: TGTGCCAGCAGCAGGACTGATTCGAACACCGGGGAGCTGTTTTTT. This encodes CASSRTDSNTGELFF. This sequence joins TRBV7-9 and TRBJ2-2; possibly TRBD2 for D (5 bases). CDR1 SEHNR and CDR2 FQNEAQ come from the germline V gene (reference sequence). The CDR3 covers 15 residues. V shed 5 bases and J shed 0 bases, with 10 bases lying between them.